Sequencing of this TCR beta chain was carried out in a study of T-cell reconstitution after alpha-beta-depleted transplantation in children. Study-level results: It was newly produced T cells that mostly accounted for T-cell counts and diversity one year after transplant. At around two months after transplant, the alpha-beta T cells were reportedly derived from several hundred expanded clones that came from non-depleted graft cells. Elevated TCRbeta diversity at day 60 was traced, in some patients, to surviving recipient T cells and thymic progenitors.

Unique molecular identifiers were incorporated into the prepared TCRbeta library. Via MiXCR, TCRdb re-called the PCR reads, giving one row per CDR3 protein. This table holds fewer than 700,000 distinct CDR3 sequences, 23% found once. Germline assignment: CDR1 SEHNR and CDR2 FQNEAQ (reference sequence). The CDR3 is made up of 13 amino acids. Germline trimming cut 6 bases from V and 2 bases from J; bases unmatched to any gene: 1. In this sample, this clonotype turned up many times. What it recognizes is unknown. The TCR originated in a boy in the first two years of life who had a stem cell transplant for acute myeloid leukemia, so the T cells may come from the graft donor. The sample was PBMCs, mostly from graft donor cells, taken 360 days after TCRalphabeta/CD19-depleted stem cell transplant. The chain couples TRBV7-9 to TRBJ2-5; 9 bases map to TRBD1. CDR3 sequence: CASRGTGQETQYF. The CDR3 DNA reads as TGTGCCAGCAGAGGGACAGGGCAAGAGACCCAGTACTTC.